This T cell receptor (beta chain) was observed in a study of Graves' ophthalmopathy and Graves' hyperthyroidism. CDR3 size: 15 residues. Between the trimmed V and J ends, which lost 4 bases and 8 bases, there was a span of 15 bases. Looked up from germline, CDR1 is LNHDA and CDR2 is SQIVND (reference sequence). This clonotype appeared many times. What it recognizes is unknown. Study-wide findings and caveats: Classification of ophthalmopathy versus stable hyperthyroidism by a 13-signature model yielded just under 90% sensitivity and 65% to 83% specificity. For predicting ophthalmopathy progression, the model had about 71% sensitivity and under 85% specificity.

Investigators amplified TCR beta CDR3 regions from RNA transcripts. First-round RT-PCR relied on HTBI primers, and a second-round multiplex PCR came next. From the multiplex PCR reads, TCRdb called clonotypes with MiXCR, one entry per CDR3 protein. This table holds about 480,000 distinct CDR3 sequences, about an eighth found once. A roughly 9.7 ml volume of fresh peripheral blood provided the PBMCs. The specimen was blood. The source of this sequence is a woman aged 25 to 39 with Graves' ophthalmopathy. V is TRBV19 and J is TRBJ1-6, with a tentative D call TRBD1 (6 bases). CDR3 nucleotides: TGTGCCAGTAGTAGTTCGCCCCAGGGGTATTCACCCCTCCACTTT. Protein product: CASSSSPQGYSPLHF.